The next 19 T cell receptor beta chains were all read from a single sample in a study of blood T cell repertoires in COVID-19. Sequenced by immunoSEQ multiplex PCR; TCRdb stores in-frame clones only, minus some. This sample carries 160,000 or so clones, 80% to 90% of them seen once, and the ten largest clones take 1.1%. The sample consisted of peripheral blood. The receptor source for this set is a man aged 35-49 years with acute or convalescent COVID-19.

This chain joins TRBV5-4 and TRBJ2-1; the match to TRBD1 covers 7 bases. V lost 3 bases to trimming and J lost 0 bases; unmatched junction nucleotides: 3. Germline loops: CDR1 SGHNT, CDR2 YYREEE (reference sequence). The CDR3 runs to 15 residues. In nucleotides, the CDR3 is TGTGCCAGCAGCTCCACAGGGGACTCCTACAATGAGCAGTTCTTC. Encoded protein: CASSSTGDSYNEQFF.

V gene TRBV3-1 (or the pseudogene TRBV3-2) combines with J gene TRBJ2-3, with 15 bases lining up with TRBD2. This CDR3 has 17 amino acids. V lost 4 bases, J lost 2 bases, and 4 bases stayed unmatched. Germline CDR1 and CDR2: LGHDT and YNNKEL (reference sequence). This CDR3 is CASSRGLAGGPTDTQYF. CDR3 DNA sequence: TGTGCCAGCAGCCGCGGACTAGCGGGGGGGCCCACAGATACGCAGTATTTT.

Here the CDR3 DNA reads TGTGCCAGCAGTGACGGGGGAGGCTACACCTTC. Translation gives CASSDGGGYTF. This chain links TRBV6-1 with TRBJ1-2; D perhaps matches TRBD1 (5 bases). The CDR3 is 11 residues long. V was shortened by 3 bases and J by 8 bases, with 7 bases between the two germline ends. Germline values: CDR1 MNHNS, CDR2 SASEGT.

In its sample, this clone was seen once. V is TRBV30 and J is TRBJ2-2; unclear D gene. Germline loops: CDR1 GTSNPN, CDR2 SVGIG (reference sequence). V gave up 8 bases and J gave up 1 base, with 8 bases separating them. This CDR3 is 12 amino acids long. As DNA, the CDR3 is TGTGCCCGCCCGGGGAACACCGGGGAGCTGTTTTTT. Translated, it gives CARPGNTGELFF.

J is TRBJ2-1 and V is TRBV10-2; a possible D gene is TRBD1 (5 bases). Germline V CDR1 and CDR2: WSHSY, SAAADI. The V end lost 10 bases, the J end lost 2 bases, and 15 bases lay between the germline ends. The CDR3 is 14 residues long. As DNA, the CDR3 is TGCGCCACCCGACAGAAGACCACCTACAATGAGCAGTTCTTC. It yields the protein CATRQKTTYNEQFF.

The rearrangement joins TRBV7-9 to TRBJ1-2; unclear D gene. Looked up from germline, CDR1 is SEHNR and CDR2 is FQNEAQ (reference sequence). Between the trimmed V and J ends, which lost 5 bases and 8 bases, there was a span of 9 bases. The CDR3 runs to 11 residues. This CDR3 is CASSGEWGYTF. As DNA, the CDR3 is TGTGCCAGCAGCGGAGAATGGGGCTACACCTTC.

The chain is built from TRBV7-9 and TRBJ2-3; D is perhaps TRBD1 (6 bases). The CDR3 covers 13 residues. Trimming shortened V by 6 bases and J by 1 base, and 8 bases separated the two germline ends. Germline CDR1 reads SEHNR; CDR2 reads FQNEAQ (reference sequence). CDR3 protein: CASSSGGTDTQYF. The CDR3 coding sequence is TGTGCCAGCAGTTCAGGGGGCACAGATACGCAGTATTTT.

This chain joins TRBV7-2 and TRBJ2-7; 9 bases align to TRBD2. V trimming: 3 bases; J trimming: 2 bases; junction bases outside the gene matches: 5. Germline assignment: CDR1 SGHTA and CDR2 FQGNSA. The CDR3 contains 15 residues. DNA for the CDR3: TGTGCCAGCAGCTTTTTATCTAGCGGGGCCTACGAGCAGTACTTC. It codes for CASSFLSSGAYEQYF.

The chain couples TRBV28 to TRBJ2-3; 8 bases match TRBD2. J lost 0 bases, V lost 10 bases, and 6 bases had no gene match. This CDR3 region has 14 residues. The germline gives CDR1 MDHEN, CDR2 SYDVKM. CDR3 DNA: TGTGCCATACAACGGGGGGGAAGCACAGATACGCAGTATTTT. It encodes CAIQRGGSTDTQYF.

The chain employs TRBV7-2 and TRBJ2-7; 9 bases fit TRBD1. The V and J ends lost 5 bases and 5 bases, in that order; junction bases with no gene match: 10. The CDR3 length is 15 residues. Germline V gene sequence: CDR1 SGHTA, CDR2 FQGNSA. The CDR3 loop reads CASSPYRGQENEQYF. The CDR3 coding sequence is TGTGCCAGCAGCCCGTACAGGGGGCAAGAGAACGAGCAGTACTTC.

The rearrangement joins TRBV4-1 to TRBJ1-2, with D perhaps matching TRBD1 (6 bases). V lost 3 bases, J lost 2 bases, and 10 bases lay in between. The CDR3 runs to 14 residues. CDR1 is MGHRA and CDR2 is YSYEKL in the germline V gene. CDR3 sequence reads: CASSQRQGNYGYTF. CDR3 coding DNA: TGCGCCAGCAGCCAGAGGCAGGGGAACTATGGCTACACCTTC.

V and J are TRBV18 and TRBJ1-2; perhaps TRBD1 as D (5 bases). V gave up 2 bases and J gave up 4 bases, with 14 bases separating them. The germline V gene encodes CDR1 KGHSH and CDR2 LQKENI. This CDR3 spans 15 amino acids. The CDR3 DNA is TGTGCCAGCTCACCATCCGGCAGGGTTTTCTATGGCTACACCTTC. Its translation is CASSPSGRVFYGYTF.

The V and J genes are TRBV6-5 and TRBJ1-3, with 7 nucleotides matching TRBD1. This CDR3 has 15 amino acids. The V and J ends lost 5 bases and 3 bases, in that order; junction bases with no gene match: 7. CDR1 MNHEY and CDR2 SVGAGI come from the germline V gene. The CDR3 coding sequence is TGTGCCAGCAGTCTGGACAGGCAAAGTGGAAACACCATATATTTT. Protein product: CASSLDRQSGNTIYF.

This clone was seen only once. V and J are TRBV5-1 and TRBJ2-3; a possible D gene is TRBD1 (6 bases). V lost 6 bases, J lost 0 bases, and 14 bases lay in between. This CDR3 is built from 15 residues. CDR1 is SGHRS and CDR2 is YFSETQ in the germline V gene. CDR3 DNA: TGCGCCAGCACCTACGGGACAACTAGCACAGATACGCAGTATTTT. This encodes CASTYGTTSTDTQYF.

This clone was seen just once. This chain connects TRBV10-2 to TRBJ1-1; D not certain. Germline assignment: CDR1 WSHSY and CDR2 SAAADI. Trimming took off 2 bases at V and 0 bases at J, with 4 bases between the two ends. The CDR3 loop spans 13 amino acids. CDR3 protein: CASSETLNTEAFF. DNA for the CDR3: TGCGCCAGCAGTGAGACTCTGAACACTGAAGCTTTCTTT.

This chain uses TRBV2 with TRBJ1-5; D gene uncertain. Germline lookup yields CDR1 SNHLY and CDR2 FYNNEI. This CDR3 has 12 residues. Trimming took 5 bases from V and 9 from J, leaving 11 bases between them. The CDR3: CASSTRVRPQHF. The CDR3 DNA sequence: TGTGCCAGCAGTACTCGGGTTAGGCCCCAGCATTTT.

This clone was seen more than once but under ten times. The genes are TRBV4-2 and TRBJ2-7; D possibly corresponds to TRBD2 (6 bases). CDR3 size: 13 residues. Deletions cut 6 bases from V and 0 bases from J, with 9 bases between. Germline values: CDR1 LGHNA, CDR2 YNFKEQ. The CDR3 DNA follows: TGTGCCAGCAGTCGGGAGAGCTCCTACGAGCAGTACTTC. Translated, it gives CASSRESSYEQYF.

The CDR3 sequence: CASSLSGGSSPLHF. The DNA for the CDR3 is TGTGCCAGCAGCTTGTCAGGTGGAAGTTCACCCCTCCACTTT. This chain uses TRBV7-2 with TRBJ1-6; D not certain. Trimming cost V 3 bases and J 9 bases, with 12 bases left between them. The CDR3 covers 14 residues. Per germline, CDR1 SGHTA and CDR2 FQGNSA.

This chain links TRBV9 with TRBJ2-1; TRBD1 agrees at 7 bases. V shed 3 bases, J shed 6 bases, and the junction held 9 bases outside the gene matches. Germline CDR1 SGDLS, CDR2 YYNGEE. This CDR3 is 15 amino acids long. The CDR3 loop reads CASSATGTAFNEQFF. The CDR3 region has the DNA TGTGCCAGCAGCGCCACCGGGACAGCGTTCAATGAGCAGTTCTTC.